These 13 T cell receptor beta chains were sequenced from one sample in a study of blood T cell repertoires in COVID-19. Measured with immunoSEQ multiplex PCR; TCRdb has only the in-frame clones, and not every one. The sample shows 200,000 to 250,000 clones, 80% to 90% of them seen only once. What was sequenced was peripheral blood. The receptors originated from a woman between 45 and 60 years old with active or convalescent COVID-19.

The chain links TRBV5-1 to TRBJ1-1, with unresolved D. The CDR3 sequence is 15 residues long. The V end was cut by 1 base, the J end by 0 bases, with 10 bases between. Germline V CDR1 and CDR2: SGHRS, YFSETQ. CDR3 nucleotide sequence: TGCGCCAGCAGCTTGCTTGCGGGTATGAACACTGAAGCTTTCTTT. It translates to CASSLLAGMNTEAFF.

This clone has only a few counts. This sequence joins TRBV3-1 (or the pseudogene TRBV3-2) and TRBJ1-2; unclear D gene. CDR3 length: 14 amino acids. The germline V and J ends were trimmed by 0 bases and 8 bases, with 13 bases remaining between them. Germline CDR1 and CDR2: LGHDT and YNNKEL (reference sequence). CDR3 amino acids: CASSQDLAGEGYTF. The CDR3 DNA sequence: TGTGCCAGCAGCCAAGATTTGGCCGGGGAGGGCTACACCTTC.

A single count supports this clone. The rearrangement links TRBV13 to TRBJ1-2; perhaps TRBD1 as D (6 bases). The ends were cut back, 0 bases at V and 7 bases at J, with 21 bases in the middle. The CDR3 spans 17 residues. In germline, CDR1 is PRHDT, CDR2 FYEKMQ (reference sequence). The CDR3 bases are TGTGCCAGCAGCTTAGGGCTTCCGGGACAACGGATGGGTGGCTACACCTTC. Translating it yields CASSLGLPGQRMGGYTF.

The rearrangement joins TRBV28 to TRBJ1-2; a possible D gene is TRBD1 (6 bases). V was trimmed by 5 bases and J by 7 bases, leaving 14 bases between them. Germline-derived CDR1 and CDR2 are MDHEN and SYDVKM. The CDR3 extends over 13 amino acids. The CDR3: CASSTIQGTGYTF. The CDR3 DNA follows: TGTGCCAGCAGTACCATACAGGGAACTGGCTACACCTTC.

The chain recombines TRBV2 with TRBJ1-2; D gene ambiguous. This CDR3 has 10 residues. The V end lost 3 bases, the J end lost 6 bases, and 2 bases lay between the germline ends. Germline lookup yields CDR1 SNHLY and CDR2 FYNNEI. The CDR3 is CASSDNGYTF. For the CDR3, the DNA is TGTGCCAGCAGTGATAATGGCTACACCTTC.

The chain couples TRBV6-5 to TRBJ2-7; 9 positions agree with TRBD1. CDR1 is MNHEY and CDR2 is SVGAGI in the germline V gene. This CDR3 is built from 13 residues. Trimming cost V 2 bases and J 6 bases; bases outside gene matches: 2. Here the CDR3 DNA reads TGTGCCAGCAGTTACGCGACAGGGGGCGAGCAGTACGTC. Encoded protein: CASSYATGGEQYV.

In its sample, this clone was seen many times. The rearrangement links TRBV2 to TRBJ2-1; TRBD2 agrees at 8 bases. Germline loops: CDR1 SNHLY, CDR2 FYNNEI. The CDR3 runs 17 residues. V lost 5 bases and J lost 2; bases outside the gene matches: 11. The CDR3 reads CASSPLVGGGPYNEQFF. CDR3 nucleotide sequence: TGTGCCAGCAGTCCTCTCGTCGGGGGGGGCCCCTACAATGAGCAGTTCTTC. The variable domain in full, with the rest retrieved from reference TRBV2 and TRBJ2-1, is EPEVTQTPSHQVTQMGQEVILRCVPISNHLYFYWYRQILGQKVEFLVSFYNNEISEKSEIFDDQFSVERPDGSNFTLKIRSTKLEDSAMYFCASSPLVGGGPYNEQFFGPGTRLTVL.

The genes are TRBV11-2 and TRBJ2-4, with 9 bases matching TRBD1. CDR3 length: 18 residues. V shed 0 bases and J 0 bases; nucleotides not matched to a gene: 6. The germline gives CDR1 SGHAT, CDR2 FQNNGV. In DNA form, the CDR3 reads TGTGCCAGCAGCTTAGATTTCCGGGACAGGGTAGCCAAAAACATTCAGTACTTC. This sequence encodes CASSLDFRDRVAKNIQYF.

By sample share, this clone is medium-sized (0.01 to 0.1%). The rearrangement joins TRBV7-3 to TRBJ2-1; 8 bases align to TRBD2. The CDR3 sequence is 15 residues long. V shed 2 bases and J 3 bases; nucleotides not matched to a gene: 3. Germline CDR1 is SGHTA and CDR2 is FQGTGA. The CDR3 DNA is TGTGCCAGCAGCTTATTTAGCGGGATCTACAATGAGCAGTTCTTC. Amino acid sequence: CASSLFSGIYNEQFF.

This sequence joins TRBV29-1 and TRBJ1-2; D is perhaps TRBD1 (5 bases). The germline gives CDR1 SQVTM, CDR2 ANQGSEA. Trimming cost V 4 bases and J 11 bases, with 11 bases left between them. The CDR3 contains 10 residues. The CDR3 here is CSVGQGGYTF. The CDR3 bases are TGCAGCGTTGGGCAGGGCGGATACACCTTC.

This clone appeared a single time. J is TRBJ2-1 and V is TRBV5-1; D possibly corresponds to TRBD2 (5 bases). The V gene lost 4 bases and the J gene lost 8 bases, with 13 bases spanning the gap. CDR1 is SGHRS, CDR2 YFSETQ, per germline. CDR3 length: 13 residues. CDR3 protein: CASSRTQNHEQFF. The CDR3 DNA is TGCGCCAGCAGCAGGACTCAAAACCATGAGCAGTTCTTC.

V and J are TRBV2 and TRBJ2-7, with 9 bases matching TRBD1. Per germline, CDR1 SNHLY and CDR2 FYNNEI. The CDR3 runs 12 residues. The ends lost 8 bases at V and 6 bases at J; junction bases unmatched: 5. The CDR3 DNA reads TGTGCCAGCCAGGGACAGGGACTCGAGCAGTACGTC. This gives the protein CASQGQGLEQYV.

The CDR3 spells CASSPLAGIGGYTF. The CDR3 DNA sequence: TGTGCCAGCAGCCCTCTGGCAGGAATAGGCGGCTACACCTTC. V usage is TRBV6-4 and J usage is TRBJ1-2; D not resolved. Germline-derived CDR1 and CDR2 are MRHNA and SNTAGT. This CDR3 comprises 14 residues. Trimming took off 6 bases at V and 8 bases at J, with 19 bases between the two ends.